What follows are 5 T cell receptor beta chains derived from one specimen sequenced in a study of shared clonotypes between healthy human individuals. The protocol was immunoSEQ multiplex PCR, while the TCRdb copy is restricted to in-frame clones and leaves out a portion. This sample has millions of clones, with over 90% found just once. Sequenced sample: naive CD4+ T cells from PBMCs. The subset was: CD45RA+ positively selected. These receptors came from a man aged 18 to 29 in good health. Some clones in this sample may be carry-over from other donors' samples.

This chain links TRBV28 with TRBJ2-6; D uncertain. The length of the CDR3 is 15 residues. CDR1 is MDHEN, CDR2 SYDVKM, per germline. Trimming pared 3 bases from V and 2 bases from J, leaving 8 bases between. The DNA of the CDR3 is TGTGCCAGCAGTTTGATGGGGACTGGGGCCAACGTCCTGACTTTC. It specifies CASSLMGTGANVLTF. Together with reference TRBV28 and TRBJ2-6, the CDR3 gives the full variable domain: DVKVTQSSRYLVKRTGEKVFLECVQDMDHENMFWYRQDPGLGLRLIYFSYDVKMKEKGDIPEGYSVSREKKERFSLILESASTNQTSMYLCASSLMGTGANVLTFGAGSRLTVL.

V and J are TRBV7-2 and TRBJ1-4, with 7 bases identical to TRBD1. CDR3 length: 15 amino acids. Germline V gene lookup returns CDR1 SGHTA and CDR2 FQGNSA. With 4 bases clipped from V and 7 bases from J, the junction kept 9 bases outside the gene matches. DNA of the CDR3: TGTGCCAGCAGCTCAAAAGGGGGCGCAAGTGAAAAACTGTTTTTT. Translated, it gives CASSSKGGASEKLFF.

The J gene is TRBJ2-7, the V gene TRBV4-2; 12 nucleotides line up with TRBD2. Germline assignment: CDR1 LGHNA and CDR2 YNFKEQ. V lost 3 bases and J lost 6; bases outside the gene matches: 9. The CDR3 has 16 residues. This CDR3 reads CASSHRLAGGPAEQYF. The CDR3 DNA reads as TGTGCCAGCAGCCATCGGCTAGCGGGAGGGCCGGCCGAGCAGTACTTC.

The chain links TRBV6-1 to TRBJ2-5; D gene uncertain. The CDR3 extends over 14 amino acids. Germline CDR1 reads MNHNS; CDR2 reads SASEGT. Trimming pared 1 base from V and 2 bases from J, leaving 8 bases between. CDR3 DNA sequence: TGTGCCAGCAGTGAAGACAACATTCAAGAGACCCAGTACTTC. Its translation is CASSEDNIQETQYF.

This clone has a single count. The chain carries TRBV5-1 and TRBJ2-3; perhaps TRBD1 as D (6 bases). The ends were cut back, 7 bases at V and 0 bases at J, with 15 bases in the middle. CDR3 length: 15 residues. In germline, CDR1 is SGHRS, CDR2 YFSETQ. The CDR3 is CASYRQVSSTDTQYF. CDR3 nucleotides: TGCGCCAGCTACCGACAGGTTTCTAGCACAGATACGCAGTATTTT.